This T cell receptor (beta chain) was documented in a study of T cell responses to AZD1222 COVID-19 vaccine. TCRdb keeps only in-frame clones here, not all; method: immunoSEQ multiplex PCR. The sample yields about 120,000 clones, over 75% seen once. The study, taken as a whole, reports: The study sampled repertoires only after the peak T cell response. At baseline, just a handful of AZD1222 recipients tested seropositive. Vaccine-associated CD4 TCRs ranged over spike, dominating at 160-218 and 743-854.

Details on this clone: What it recognizes is unknown.

The CDR3 consists of 13 residues. Between the trimmed V and J ends, which lost 3 bases and 0 bases, there was a span of 4 bases. Germline V CDR1 and CDR2: LNHDA, SQIVND (reference sequence). This TCR was recovered from an adult in good health. The material sequenced was peripheral blood, taken on day 0 of MenACWY control vaccination. This chain uses TRBV19 with TRBJ2-3; no definite D call. The CDR3 bases are TGTGCCAGTAGTATCGCCAGCACAGATACGCAGTATTTT. Translating gives CASSIASTDTQYF.